The 7 T cell receptor beta chains given below trace back to one sample, sequenced in a study of early stage breast cancer tumors. The method was immunoSEQ multiplex PCR; TCRdb's version includes in-frame clones alone and lacks a portion of them. Seen here are some 15,000 clones, roughly three quarters observed once, and the top ten hold less than 8.5%. Sequenced input: normal breast tissue next to the tumor. The source of these receptors is a person aged 45-60 years with breast cancer.

The V call is TRBV5-6, the J call TRBJ2-3; D unresolved. CDR3 length: 13 amino acids. Trimming removed 0 bases at V and 8 bases at J, with 10 bases between. Per germline, CDR1 SGHDT and CDR2 YYEEEE. The CDR3 loop reads CASSLGYRSTQYF. The CDR3 region has the DNA TGTGCCAGCAGCTTGGGGTACCGGAGTACGCAGTATTTT.

The chain uses TRBV5-1 and TRBJ2-3; 8 bases fit TRBD2. Germline CDR1 reads SGHRS; CDR2 reads YFSETQ. The CDR3 totals 15 residues. V gave up 4 bases and J gave up 3 bases; unmatched junction bases: 7. The CDR3 DNA sequence: TGCGCCAGCAGCACCGGGACTAGTAGGACAGATACGCAGTATTTT. Translation gives CASSTGTSRTDTQYF. Supplemented by reference TRBV5-1 and TRBJ2-3, the full variable domain reads KAGVTQTPRYLIKTRGQQVTLSCSPISGHRSVSWYQQTPGQGLQFLFEYFSETQRNKGNFPGRFSGRQFSNSRSEMNVSTLELGDSALYLCASSTGTSRTDTQYFGPGTRLTVL.

This sequence joins TRBV6-5 and TRBJ1-6, with D possibly matching TRBD1 (5 bases). V was pared by 4 bases and J by 9 bases, with 10 bases between. The CDR3 spans 13 residues. Per germline, CDR1 MNHEY and CDR2 SVGAGI. This chain's CDR3 is CASSWFTGSPLHF. CDR3 DNA sequence: TGTGCCAGCAGTTGGTTTACAGGTTCACCCCTCCACTTT.

In this sample, this clone turned up a few times. The chain links TRBV9 to TRBJ2-2, with a possible D match to TRBD2 (5 bases). CDR3 length equals 14 residues. V was trimmed by 4 bases and J by 4 bases, leaving 11 bases between them. Germline assignment: CDR1 SGDLS and CDR2 YYNGEE. The CDR3 sequence: CASSLTSGTGELFF. In DNA form, the CDR3 reads TGTGCCAGCAGCCTAACTAGTGGCACCGGGGAGCTGTTTTTT.

A few counts support this clone. This CDR3 reads CASGLVDGTEAFF. As DNA, the CDR3 is TGTGCTAGTGGTTTGGTAGACGGCACTGAAGCTTTCTTT. The chain joins TRBV12-5 to TRBJ1-1; D is unclear. The length of the CDR3 is 13 residues. Germline assignment: CDR1 LGHNT and CDR2 FRNRAP. V lost 0 bases and J lost 4, with 6 bases in between.

The chain links TRBV18 to TRBJ1-1, with 7 bases that match TRBD1. This CDR3 comprises 13 residues. The ends lost 4 bases at V and 3 bases at J; junction bases unmatched: 2. In germline, CDR1 is KGHSH, CDR2 LQKENI. The CDR3 nucleotides read TGTGCCAGCTCACAAACAGGGGACACTGAAGCTTTCTTT. This gives the protein CASSQTGDTEAFF.

The V call is TRBV9, the J call TRBJ2-3, with 9 positions matching TRBD2. Germline V gives CDR1 SGDLS, CDR2 YYNGEE. This CDR3 spans 17 amino acids. V shed 1 base and J 1 base; nucleotides not matched to a gene: 7. The CDR3 region has the DNA TGTGCCAGCAGCGTACTAGCGGGGATGGTTGGCACAGATACGCAGTATTTT. This translates into CASSVLAGMVGTDTQYF.